The 2 T cell receptor beta chains listed next were all sequenced from one sample in a study of blood T cell repertoires in COVID-19 (dated by TCRdb to about 2020). The library was made by the immunoSEQ multiplex PCR assay. TCRdb holds this immuneACCESS table with in-frame rearrangements only. Some clones are missing; in checked studies, unresolved V genes explain under half, and the rest has no known cause. The sample records tens of thousands of clones, approximately 79% of which are singletons. About a sixth of the sample rests with the top ten. Sequenced input: peripheral blood. All receptors come from a man between 65 and 80 years old with active or convalescent COVID-19.

This chain joins TRBV6-1 and TRBJ2-3, with a possible D match to TRBD1 (5 bases). The germline V gene encodes CDR1 MNHNS and CDR2 SASEGT. The CDR3 is 15 amino acids. V was shortened by 2 bases and J by 5 bases, with 14 bases between the two germline ends. The CDR3 region has the DNA TGTGCCAGCAGTGAAAGGCAGGGCGGAAGAGATACGCAGTATTTT. The encoded protein is CASSERQGGRDTQYF.

V gene TRBV6-1 combines with J gene TRBJ1-3; tentative D call: TRBD1 (5 bases). The CDR3 extends over 16 amino acids. Germline CDR1 MNHNS, CDR2 SASEGT. V lost 0 bases and J lost 0, with 9 bases in between. CDR3 nucleotide sequence: TGTGCCAGCAGTGAAGCGCCGGGGGGCTCTGGAAACACCATATATTTT. It encodes CASSEAPGGSGNTIYF.